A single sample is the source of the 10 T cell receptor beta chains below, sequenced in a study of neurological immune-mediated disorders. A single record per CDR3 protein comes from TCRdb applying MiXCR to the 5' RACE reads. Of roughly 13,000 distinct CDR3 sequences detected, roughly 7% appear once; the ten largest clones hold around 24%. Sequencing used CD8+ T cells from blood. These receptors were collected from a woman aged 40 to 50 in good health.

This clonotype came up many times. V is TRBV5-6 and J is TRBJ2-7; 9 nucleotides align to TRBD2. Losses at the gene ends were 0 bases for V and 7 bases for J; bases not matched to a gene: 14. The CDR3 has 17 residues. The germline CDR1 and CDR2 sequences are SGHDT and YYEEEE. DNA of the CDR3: TGTGCCAGCAGCTTGGCGTCTAGCGGGATAGTCCTCGAAGAGCAGTACTTC. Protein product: CASSLASSGIVLEEQYF.

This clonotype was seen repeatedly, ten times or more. CDR3 amino acids: CASSQGLRGQYF. The CDR3 bases are TGTGCCAGCAGCCAAGGGCTCCGGGGGCAGTACTTC. J is TRBJ2-7 and V is TRBV7-8; tentative D call: TRBD2 (5 bases). The CDR3 has 12 residues. Per the germline V gene, CDR1 is SGHVS and CDR2 is FQNEAQ. Between the trimmed V and J ends, which lost 5 bases and 9 bases, there was a span of 14 bases.

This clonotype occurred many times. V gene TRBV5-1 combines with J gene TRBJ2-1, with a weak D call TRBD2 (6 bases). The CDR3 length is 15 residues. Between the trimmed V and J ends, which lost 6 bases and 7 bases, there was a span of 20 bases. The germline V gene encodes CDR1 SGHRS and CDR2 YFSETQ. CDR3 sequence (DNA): TGCGCCAGCACCCTTAGGGGATTCCGGGGGAATGAGCAGTTCTTC. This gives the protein CASTLRGFRGNEQFF.

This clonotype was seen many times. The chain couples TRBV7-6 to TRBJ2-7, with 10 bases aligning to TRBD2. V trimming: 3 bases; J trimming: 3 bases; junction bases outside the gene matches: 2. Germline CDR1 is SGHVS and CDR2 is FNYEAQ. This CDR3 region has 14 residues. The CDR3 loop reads CASSFGTSDYEQYF. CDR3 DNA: TGTGCCAGCAGCTTCGGGACTAGCGACTACGAGCAGTACTTC.

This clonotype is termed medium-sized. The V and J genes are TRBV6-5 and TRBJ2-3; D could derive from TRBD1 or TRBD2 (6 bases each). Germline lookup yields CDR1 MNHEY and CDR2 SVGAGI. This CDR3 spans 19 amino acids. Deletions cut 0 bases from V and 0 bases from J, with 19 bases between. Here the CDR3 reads CASSYSVGGKGISTDTQYF. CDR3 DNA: TGTGCCAGCAGTTACTCCGTGGGGGGCAAGGGTATTAGCACAGATACGCAGTATTTT.

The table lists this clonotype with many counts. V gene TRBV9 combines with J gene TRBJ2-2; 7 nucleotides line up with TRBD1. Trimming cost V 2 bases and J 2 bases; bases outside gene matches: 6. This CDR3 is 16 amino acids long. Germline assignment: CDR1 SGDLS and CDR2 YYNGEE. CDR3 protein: CASSVKGDSNTGELFF. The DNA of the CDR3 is TGTGCCAGCAGCGTCAAGGGGGACAGTAACACCGGGGAGCTGTTTTTT.

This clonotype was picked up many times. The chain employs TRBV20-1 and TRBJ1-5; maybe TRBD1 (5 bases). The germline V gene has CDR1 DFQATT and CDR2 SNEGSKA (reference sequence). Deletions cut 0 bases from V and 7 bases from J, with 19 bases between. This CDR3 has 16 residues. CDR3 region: CSARDIVEGKGQPQHF. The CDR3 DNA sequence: TGCAGTGCTAGAGATATAGTGGAGGGGAAGGGGCAGCCCCAGCATTTT.

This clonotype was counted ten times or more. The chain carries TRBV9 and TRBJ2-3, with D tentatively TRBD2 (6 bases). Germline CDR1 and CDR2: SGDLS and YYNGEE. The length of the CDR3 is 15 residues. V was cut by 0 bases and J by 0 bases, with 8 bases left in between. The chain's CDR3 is CASSVAGTSTDTQYF. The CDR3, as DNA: TGTGCCAGCAGCGTAGCAGGGACTAGCACAGATACGCAGTATTTT. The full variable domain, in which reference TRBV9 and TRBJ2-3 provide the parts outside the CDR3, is DSGVTQTPKHLITATGQRVTLRCSPRSGDLSVYWYQQSLDQGLQFLIQYYNGEERAKGNILERFSAQQFPDLHSELNLSSLELGDSALYFCASSVAGTSTDTQYFGPGTRLTVL.

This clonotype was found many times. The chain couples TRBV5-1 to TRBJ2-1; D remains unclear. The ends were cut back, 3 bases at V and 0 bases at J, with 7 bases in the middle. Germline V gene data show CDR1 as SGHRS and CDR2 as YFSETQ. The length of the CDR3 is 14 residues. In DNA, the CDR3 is TGCGCCAGCAGCTCTTCGGACTCCTACAATGAGCAGTTCTTC. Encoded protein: CASSSSDSYNEQFF.

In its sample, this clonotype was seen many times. The CDR3 coding sequence is TGTGCCAGCGGCCTGACCCACCCCTGGGGAGGCTACACCTTC. Translated: CASGLTHPWGGYTF. This chain links TRBV7-9 with TRBJ1-2; D is ambiguous. The V end was cut by 8 bases, the J end by 8 bases, with 21 bases between. This CDR3 contains 14 residues. CDR1 is SEHNR, CDR2 FQNEAQ, per germline (reference sequence).